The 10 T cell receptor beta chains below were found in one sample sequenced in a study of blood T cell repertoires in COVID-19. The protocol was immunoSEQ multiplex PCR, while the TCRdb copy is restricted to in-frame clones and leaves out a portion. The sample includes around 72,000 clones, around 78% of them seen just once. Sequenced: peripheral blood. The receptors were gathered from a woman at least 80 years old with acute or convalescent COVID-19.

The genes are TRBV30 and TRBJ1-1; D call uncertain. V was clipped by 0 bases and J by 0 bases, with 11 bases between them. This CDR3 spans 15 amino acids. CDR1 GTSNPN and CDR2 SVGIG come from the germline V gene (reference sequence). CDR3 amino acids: CAWSVGGRVNTEAFF. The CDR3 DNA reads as TGTGCCTGGAGTGTCGGAGGGAGGGTGAACACTGAAGCTTTCTTT.

The CDR3 nucleotides read TGTGCCAGCAGGTTTGGGACAGGGGACGAGCAGTACTTC. This gives the protein CASRFGTGDEQYF. The chain carries TRBV5-5 and TRBJ2-7; 10 bases match TRBD1. V trimming: 5 bases; J trimming: 5 bases; junction bases outside the gene matches: 4. Germline lookup yields CDR1 SGHKS and CDR2 YYEKEE (reference sequence). The CDR3 totals 13 residues.

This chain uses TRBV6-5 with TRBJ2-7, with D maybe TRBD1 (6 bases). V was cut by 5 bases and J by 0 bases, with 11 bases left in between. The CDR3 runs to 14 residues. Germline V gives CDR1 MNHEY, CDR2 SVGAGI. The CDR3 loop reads CASSRTATSYEQYF. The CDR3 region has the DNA TGTGCCAGCAGTCGGACAGCCACCTCCTACGAGCAGTACTTC.

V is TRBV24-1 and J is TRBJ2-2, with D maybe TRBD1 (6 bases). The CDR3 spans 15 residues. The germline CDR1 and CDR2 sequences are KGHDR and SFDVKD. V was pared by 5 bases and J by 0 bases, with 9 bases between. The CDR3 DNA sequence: TGTGCCACCAGTGCGGGACATTCGAACACCGGGGAGCTGTTTTTT. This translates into CATSAGHSNTGELFF.

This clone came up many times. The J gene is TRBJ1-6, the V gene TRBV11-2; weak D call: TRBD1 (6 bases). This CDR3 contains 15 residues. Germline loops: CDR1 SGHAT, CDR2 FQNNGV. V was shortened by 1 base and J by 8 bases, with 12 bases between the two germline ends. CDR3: CASSLAGVIDSPLHF. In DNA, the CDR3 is TGTGCCAGCAGCTTAGCAGGGGTTATAGATTCACCCCTCCACTTT.

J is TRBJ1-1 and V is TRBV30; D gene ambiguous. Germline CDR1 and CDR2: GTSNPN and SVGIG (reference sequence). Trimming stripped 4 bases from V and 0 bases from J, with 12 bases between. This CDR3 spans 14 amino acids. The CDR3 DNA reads TGTGCCTGGATTCGGCGGCAAGTGAACACTGAAGCTTTCTTT. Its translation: CAWIRRQVNTEAFF.

The CDR3: CASSPGQKETQYF. In DNA, the CDR3 is TGTGCCAGCAGCCCGGGACAGAAAGAGACCCAGTACTTC. The chain joins TRBV5-8 to TRBJ2-5; 7 bases map to TRBD1. CDR1 is SGHTS and CDR2 is YDEGEE in the germline V gene. V lost 4 bases and J lost 3; bases outside the gene matches: 3. This CDR3 comprises 13 residues.

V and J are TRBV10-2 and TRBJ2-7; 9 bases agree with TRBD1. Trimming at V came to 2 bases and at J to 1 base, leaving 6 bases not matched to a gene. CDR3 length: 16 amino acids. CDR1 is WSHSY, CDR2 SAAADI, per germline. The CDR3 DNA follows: TGCGCCAGCAGTGAGATACAGGGGGCGAGGTCCTACGAGCAGTACTTC. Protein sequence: CASSEIQGARSYEQYF.

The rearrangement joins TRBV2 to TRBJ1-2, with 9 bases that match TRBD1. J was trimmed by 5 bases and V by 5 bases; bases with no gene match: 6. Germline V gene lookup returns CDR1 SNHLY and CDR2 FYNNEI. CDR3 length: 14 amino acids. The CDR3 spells CASSRTGAEYGYTF. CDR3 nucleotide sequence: TGTGCCAGCAGTAGGACAGGGGCAGAGTATGGCTACACCTTC.

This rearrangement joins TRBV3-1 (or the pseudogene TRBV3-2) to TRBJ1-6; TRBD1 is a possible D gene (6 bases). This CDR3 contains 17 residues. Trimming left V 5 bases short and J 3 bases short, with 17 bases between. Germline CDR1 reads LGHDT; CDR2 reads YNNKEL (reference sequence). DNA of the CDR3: TGTGCCAGCAGCGGGGGCAGCATCTCCAGCTATAATTCACCCCTCCACTTT. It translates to CASSGGSISSYNSPLHF.